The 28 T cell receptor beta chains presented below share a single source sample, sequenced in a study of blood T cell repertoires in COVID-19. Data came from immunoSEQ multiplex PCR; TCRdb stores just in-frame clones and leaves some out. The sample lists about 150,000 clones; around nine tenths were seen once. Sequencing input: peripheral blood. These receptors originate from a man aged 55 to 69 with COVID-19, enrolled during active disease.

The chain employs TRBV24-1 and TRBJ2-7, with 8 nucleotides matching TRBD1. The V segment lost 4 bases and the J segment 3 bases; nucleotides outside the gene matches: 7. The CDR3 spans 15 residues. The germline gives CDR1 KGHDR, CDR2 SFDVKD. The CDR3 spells CATSENAGTGYEQYF. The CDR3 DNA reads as TGTGCCACCAGTGAGAACGCCGGGACAGGCTACGAGCAGTACTTC.

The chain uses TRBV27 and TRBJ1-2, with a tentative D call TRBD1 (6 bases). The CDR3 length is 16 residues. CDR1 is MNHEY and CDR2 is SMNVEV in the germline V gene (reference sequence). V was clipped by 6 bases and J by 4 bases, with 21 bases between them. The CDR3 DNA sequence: TGTGCCAGCAGCCTGAACCCCCGACAGGAACTCTATGGCTACACCTTC. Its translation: CASSLNPRQELYGYTF.

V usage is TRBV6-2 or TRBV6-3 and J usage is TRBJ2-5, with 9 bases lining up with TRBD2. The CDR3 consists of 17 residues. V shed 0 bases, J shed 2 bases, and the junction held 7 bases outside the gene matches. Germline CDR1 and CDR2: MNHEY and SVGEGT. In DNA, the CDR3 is TGTGCCAGCAGTTACTCTTCCTGGCTAGCGGGACAAGAGACCCAGTACTTC. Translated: CASSYSSWLAGQETQYF.

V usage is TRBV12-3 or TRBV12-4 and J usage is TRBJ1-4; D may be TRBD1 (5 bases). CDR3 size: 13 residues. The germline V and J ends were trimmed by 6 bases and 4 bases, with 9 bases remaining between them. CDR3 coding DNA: TGTGCCAGCAGAGCAGGGAATAATGAAAAACTGTTTTTT. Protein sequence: CASRAGNNEKLFF.

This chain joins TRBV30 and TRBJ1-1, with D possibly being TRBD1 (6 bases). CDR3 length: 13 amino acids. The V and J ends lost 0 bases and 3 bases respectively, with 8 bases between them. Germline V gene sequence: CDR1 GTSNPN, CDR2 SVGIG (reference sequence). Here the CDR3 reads CAWSVAGDTEAFF. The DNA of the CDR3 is TGTGCCTGGAGTGTAGCAGGGGACACTGAAGCTTTCTTT.

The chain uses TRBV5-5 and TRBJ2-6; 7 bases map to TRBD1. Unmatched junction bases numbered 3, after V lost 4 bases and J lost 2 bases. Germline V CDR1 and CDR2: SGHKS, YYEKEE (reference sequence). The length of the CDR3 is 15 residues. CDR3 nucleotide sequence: TGTGCCAGCAGCGCCGACAGGGCTGGGGCCAACGTCCTGACTTTC. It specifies CASSADRAGANVLTF.

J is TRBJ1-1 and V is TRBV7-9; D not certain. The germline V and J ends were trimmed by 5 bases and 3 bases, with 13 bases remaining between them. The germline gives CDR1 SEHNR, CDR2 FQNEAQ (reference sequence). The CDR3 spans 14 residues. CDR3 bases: TGTGCCAGCAGCGCTAGCGGAGTTTACACTGAAGCTTTCTTT. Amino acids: CASSASGVYTEAFF. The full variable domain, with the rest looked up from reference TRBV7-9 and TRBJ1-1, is DTGVSQNPRHKITKRGQNVTFRCDPISEHNRLYWYRQTLGQGPEFLTYFQNEAQLEKSRLLSDRFSAERPKGSFSTLEIQRTEQGDSAMYLCASSASGVYTEAFFGQGTRLTVV.

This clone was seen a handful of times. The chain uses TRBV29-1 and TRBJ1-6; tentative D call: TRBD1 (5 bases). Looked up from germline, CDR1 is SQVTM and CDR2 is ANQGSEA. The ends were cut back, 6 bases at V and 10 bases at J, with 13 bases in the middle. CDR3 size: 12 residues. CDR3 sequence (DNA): TGCAGCGTGGGGACTTTGGGGTCACCCCTCCACTTT. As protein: CSVGTLGSPLHF.

Here the CDR3 reads CASSFRQQGFNTEAFF. CDR3 bases: TGTGCCAGCAGTTTCCGCCAACAGGGATTTAACACTGAAGCTTTCTTT. V and J are TRBV27 and TRBJ1-1; possibly TRBD1 for D (6 bases). The CDR3 has 16 residues. Trimming removed 3 bases at V and 2 bases at J, with 16 bases between. CDR1 is MNHEY and CDR2 is SMNVEV in the germline V gene (reference sequence).

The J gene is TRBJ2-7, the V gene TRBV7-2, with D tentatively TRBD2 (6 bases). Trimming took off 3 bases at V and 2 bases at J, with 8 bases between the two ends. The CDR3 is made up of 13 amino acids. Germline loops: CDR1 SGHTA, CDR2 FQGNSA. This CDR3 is CASSFSGPYEQYF. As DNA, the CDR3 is TGTGCCAGCAGCTTTAGCGGACCCTACGAGCAGTACTTC.

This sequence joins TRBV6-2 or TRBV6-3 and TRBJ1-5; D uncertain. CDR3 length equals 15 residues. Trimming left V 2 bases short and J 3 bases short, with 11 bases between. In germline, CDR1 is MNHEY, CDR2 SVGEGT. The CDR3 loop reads CASSYHGGNNQPQHF. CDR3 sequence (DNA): TGTGCCAGCAGTTACCATGGAGGGAACAATCAGCCCCAGCATTTT.

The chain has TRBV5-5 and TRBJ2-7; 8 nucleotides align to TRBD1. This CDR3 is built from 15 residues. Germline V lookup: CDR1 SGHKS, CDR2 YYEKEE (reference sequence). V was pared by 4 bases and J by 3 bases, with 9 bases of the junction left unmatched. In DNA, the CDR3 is TGTGCCAGCAGCCCCGGGACAGGTAGCCTCTACGAGCAGTACTTC. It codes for CASSPGTGSLYEQYF.

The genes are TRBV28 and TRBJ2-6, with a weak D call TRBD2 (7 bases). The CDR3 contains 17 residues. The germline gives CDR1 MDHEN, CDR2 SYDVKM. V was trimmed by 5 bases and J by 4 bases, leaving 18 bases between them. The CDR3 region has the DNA TGTGCCAGCAGTCCGCACTTAGGGGGGGCCGGGGCCAACGTCCTGACTTTC. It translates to CASSPHLGGAGANVLTF.

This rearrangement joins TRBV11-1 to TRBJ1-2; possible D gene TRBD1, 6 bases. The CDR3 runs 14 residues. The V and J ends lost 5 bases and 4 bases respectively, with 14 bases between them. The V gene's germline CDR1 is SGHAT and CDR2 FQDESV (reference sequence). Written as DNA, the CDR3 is TGTGCCAGCAGCCCGAGAACAGGGTTCTATGGCTACACCTTC. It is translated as CASSPRTGFYGYTF.

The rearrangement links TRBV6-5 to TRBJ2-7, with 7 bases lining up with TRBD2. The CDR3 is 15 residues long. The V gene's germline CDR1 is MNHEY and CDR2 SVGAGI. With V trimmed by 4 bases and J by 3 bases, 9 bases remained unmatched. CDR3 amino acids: CASSSPRLADYEQYF. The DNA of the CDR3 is TGTGCCAGCAGTTCCCCGAGGCTAGCGGACTACGAGCAGTACTTC.

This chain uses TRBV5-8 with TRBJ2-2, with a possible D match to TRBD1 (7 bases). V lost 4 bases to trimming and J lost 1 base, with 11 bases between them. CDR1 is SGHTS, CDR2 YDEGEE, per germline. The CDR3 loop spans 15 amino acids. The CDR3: CASSRQGLNTGELFF. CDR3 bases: TGTGCCAGCAGCCGACAGGGACTGAACACCGGGGAGCTGTTTTTT. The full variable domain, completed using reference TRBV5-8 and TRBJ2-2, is EAGVTQSPTHLIKTRGQQATLRCSPISGHTSVYWYQQALGLGLQFLLWYDEGEERNRGNFPPRFSGRQFPNYSSELNVNALELEDSALYLCASSRQGLNTGELFFGEGSRLTVL.

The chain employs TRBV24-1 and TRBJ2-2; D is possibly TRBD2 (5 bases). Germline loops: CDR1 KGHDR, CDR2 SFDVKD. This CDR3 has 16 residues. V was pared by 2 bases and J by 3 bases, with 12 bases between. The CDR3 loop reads CATSDYGVGDTGELFF. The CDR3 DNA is TGTGCCACCAGTGATTACGGGGTCGGGGACACCGGGGAGCTGTTTTTT.

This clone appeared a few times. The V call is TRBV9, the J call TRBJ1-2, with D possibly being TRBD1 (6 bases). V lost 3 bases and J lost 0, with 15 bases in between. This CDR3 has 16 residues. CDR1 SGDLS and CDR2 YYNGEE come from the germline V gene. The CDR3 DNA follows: TGTGCCAGCAGCGCGGTACAGGGTGAGGCTAACTATGGCTACACCTTC. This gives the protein CASSAVQGEANYGYTF.

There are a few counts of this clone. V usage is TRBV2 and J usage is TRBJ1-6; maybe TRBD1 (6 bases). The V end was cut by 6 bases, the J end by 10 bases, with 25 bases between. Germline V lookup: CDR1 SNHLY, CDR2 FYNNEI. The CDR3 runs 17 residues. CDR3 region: CASSSHAAGAPSSPLHF. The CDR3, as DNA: TGTGCCAGCAGCTCCCATGCGGCGGGGGCCCCTTCGTCACCCCTCCACTTT.

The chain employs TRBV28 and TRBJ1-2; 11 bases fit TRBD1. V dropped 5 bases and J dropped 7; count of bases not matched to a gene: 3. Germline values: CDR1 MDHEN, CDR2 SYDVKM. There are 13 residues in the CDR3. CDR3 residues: CASSTGTGGGYTF. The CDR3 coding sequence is TGTGCCAGCAGTACCGGGACAGGGGGTGGCTACACCTTC.

CDR3 amino acids: CASSLDGTRTETQYF. CDR3 nucleotide sequence: TGTGCCAGCAGCTTAGATGGGACACGGACGGAGACCCAGTACTTC. The chain employs TRBV7-2 and TRBJ2-5; a possible D gene is TRBD1 (6 bases). This CDR3 is 15 amino acids long. With 1 base removed from V and 5 bases from J, the gap between germline ends came to 14 bases. The germline V gene encodes CDR1 SGHTA and CDR2 FQGNSA.

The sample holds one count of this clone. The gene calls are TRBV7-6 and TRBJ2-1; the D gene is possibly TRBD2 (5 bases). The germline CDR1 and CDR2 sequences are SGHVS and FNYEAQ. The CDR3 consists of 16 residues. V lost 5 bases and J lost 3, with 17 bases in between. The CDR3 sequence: CASSRDRGPFYNEQFF. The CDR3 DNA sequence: TGTGCCAGCAGCCGTGATAGAGGGCCCTTCTACAATGAGCAGTTCTTC.

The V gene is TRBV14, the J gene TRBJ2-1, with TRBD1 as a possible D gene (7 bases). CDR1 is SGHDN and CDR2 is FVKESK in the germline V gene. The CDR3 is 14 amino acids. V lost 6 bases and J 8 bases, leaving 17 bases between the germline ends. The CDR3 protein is CASRDRDFLDEQFF. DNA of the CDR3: TGTGCCAGCAGAGACAGGGACTTCTTGGATGAGCAGTTCTTC. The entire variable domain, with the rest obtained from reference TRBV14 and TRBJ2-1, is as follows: EAGVTQFPSHSVIEKGQTVTLRCDPISGHDNLYWYRRVMGKEIKFLLHFVKESKQDESGMPNNRFLAERTGGTYSTLKVQPAELEDSGVYFCASRDRDFLDEQFFGPGTRLTVL.

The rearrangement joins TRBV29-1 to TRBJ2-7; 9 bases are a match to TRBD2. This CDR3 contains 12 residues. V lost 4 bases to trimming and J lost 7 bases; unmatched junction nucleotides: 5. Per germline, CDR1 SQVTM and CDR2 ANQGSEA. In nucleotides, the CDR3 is TGCAGCGTTGTTGGCGGGGGGGGTGAGCAGTACTTC. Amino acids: CSVVGGGGEQYF.

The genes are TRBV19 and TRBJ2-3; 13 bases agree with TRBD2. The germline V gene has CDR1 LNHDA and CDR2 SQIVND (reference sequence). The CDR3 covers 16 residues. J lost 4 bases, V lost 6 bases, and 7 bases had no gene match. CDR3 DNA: TGTGCCAGTAGGGGACTAGCGGGGAAGGAGGCAGATACGCAGTATTTT. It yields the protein CASRGLAGKEADTQYF.

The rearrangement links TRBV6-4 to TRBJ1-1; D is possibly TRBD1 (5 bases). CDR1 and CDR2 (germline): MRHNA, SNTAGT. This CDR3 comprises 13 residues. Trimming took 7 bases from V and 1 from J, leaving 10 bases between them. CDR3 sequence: CASKKTENTEAFF. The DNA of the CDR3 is TGTGCCAGCAAAAAGACAGAGAACACTGAAGCTTTCTTT.

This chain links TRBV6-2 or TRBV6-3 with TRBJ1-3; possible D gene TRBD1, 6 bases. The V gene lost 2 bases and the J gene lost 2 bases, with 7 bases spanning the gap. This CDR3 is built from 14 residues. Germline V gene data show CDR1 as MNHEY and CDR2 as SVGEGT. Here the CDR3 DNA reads TGTGCCAGCAGTTACGAGGGGGCTGGAAACACCATATATTTT. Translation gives CASSYEGAGNTIYF.

The CDR3 sequence: CASSPGLAGIKSSYNEQFF. The CDR3, as DNA: TGTGCCAGCAGCCCCGGACTAGCGGGGATAAAAAGCTCCTACAATGAGCAGTTCTTC. This chain joins TRBV3-1 (or the pseudogene TRBV3-2) and TRBJ2-1; the match to TRBD2 covers 12 bases. The length of the CDR3 is 19 residues. J was trimmed by 0 bases and V by 4 bases; bases with no gene match: 10. CDR1 and CDR2 (germline): LGHDT, YNNKEL (reference sequence).